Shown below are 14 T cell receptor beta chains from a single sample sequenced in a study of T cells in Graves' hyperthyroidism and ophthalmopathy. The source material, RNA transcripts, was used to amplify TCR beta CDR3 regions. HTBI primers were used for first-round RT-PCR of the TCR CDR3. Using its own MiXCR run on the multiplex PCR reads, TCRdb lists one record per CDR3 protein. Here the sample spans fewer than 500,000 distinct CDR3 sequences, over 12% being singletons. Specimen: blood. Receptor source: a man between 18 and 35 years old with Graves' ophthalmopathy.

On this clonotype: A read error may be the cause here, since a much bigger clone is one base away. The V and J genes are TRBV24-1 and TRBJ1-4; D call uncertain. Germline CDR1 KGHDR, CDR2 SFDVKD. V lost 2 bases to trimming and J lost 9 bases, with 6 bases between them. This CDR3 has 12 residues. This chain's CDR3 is CATSDYDKKLFF. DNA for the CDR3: TGTGCCACCAGTGATTACGATAAAAAACTGTTTTTT.

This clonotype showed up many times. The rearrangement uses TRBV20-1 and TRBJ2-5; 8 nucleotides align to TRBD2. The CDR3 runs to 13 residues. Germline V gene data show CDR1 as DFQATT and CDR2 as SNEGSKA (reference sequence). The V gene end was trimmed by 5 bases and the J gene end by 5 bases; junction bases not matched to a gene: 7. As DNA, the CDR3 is TGCAGTGCTGGAGCGGGGGTTCTGGAGACCCAGTACTTC. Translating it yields CSAGAGVLETQYF.

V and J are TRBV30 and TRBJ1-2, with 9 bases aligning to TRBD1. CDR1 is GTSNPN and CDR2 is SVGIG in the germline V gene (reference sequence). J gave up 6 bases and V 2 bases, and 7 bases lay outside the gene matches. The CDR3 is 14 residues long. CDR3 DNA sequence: TGTGCCTGGAGTAGAAGGGACAGGGCCGATGGCTACACCTTC. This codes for CAWSRRDRADGYTF.

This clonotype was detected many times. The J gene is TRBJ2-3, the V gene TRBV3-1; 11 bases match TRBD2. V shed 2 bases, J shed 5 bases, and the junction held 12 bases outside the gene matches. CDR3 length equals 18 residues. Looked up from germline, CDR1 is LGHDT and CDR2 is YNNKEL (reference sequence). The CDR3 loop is CASSQNTGTSGGLDTQYF. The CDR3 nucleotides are TGTGCCAGCAGCCAAAATACGGGGACTAGCGGTGGTCTAGATACGCAGTATTTT.

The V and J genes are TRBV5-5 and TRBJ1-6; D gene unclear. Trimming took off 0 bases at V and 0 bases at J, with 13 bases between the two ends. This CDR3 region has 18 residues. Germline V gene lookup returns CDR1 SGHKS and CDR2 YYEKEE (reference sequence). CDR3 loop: CASSLGTVRSSYNSPLHF. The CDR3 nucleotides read TGTGCCAGCAGCTTGGGGACTGTACGGTCCTCCTATAATTCACCCCTCCACTTT.

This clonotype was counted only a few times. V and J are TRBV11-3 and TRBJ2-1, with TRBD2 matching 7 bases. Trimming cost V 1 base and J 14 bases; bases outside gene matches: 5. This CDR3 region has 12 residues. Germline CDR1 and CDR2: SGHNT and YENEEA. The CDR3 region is CASSLGGGREFF. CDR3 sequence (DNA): TGTGCCAGCAGCTTAGGAGGTGGGAGGGAGTTCTTC.

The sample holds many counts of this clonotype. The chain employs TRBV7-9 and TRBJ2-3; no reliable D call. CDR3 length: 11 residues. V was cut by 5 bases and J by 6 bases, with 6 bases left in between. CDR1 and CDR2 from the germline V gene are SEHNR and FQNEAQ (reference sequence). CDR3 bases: TGTGCCAGCAGCCCTAAGGATACGCAGTATTTT. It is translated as CASSPKDTQYF.

The CDR3 region has the DNA TGCGCCAGCAGCCCTCCAAGTCAGGGGGTTCAGCCCCAGCATTTT. As protein: CASSPPSQGVQPQHF. This chain joins TRBV4-1 and TRBJ1-5; TRBD1 aligns across 7 bases. V trimming: 4 bases; J trimming: 6 bases; junction bases outside the gene matches: 9. Germline assignment: CDR1 MGHRA and CDR2 YSYEKL. The CDR3 length is 15 residues.

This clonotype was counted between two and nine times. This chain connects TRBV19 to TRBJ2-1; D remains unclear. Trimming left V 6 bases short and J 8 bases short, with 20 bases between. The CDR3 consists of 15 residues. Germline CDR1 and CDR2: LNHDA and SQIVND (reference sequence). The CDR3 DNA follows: TGTGCCAGTAGCCCATACCGGTGGGTCGGCGATGAGCAGTTCTTC. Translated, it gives CASSPYRWVGDEQFF.

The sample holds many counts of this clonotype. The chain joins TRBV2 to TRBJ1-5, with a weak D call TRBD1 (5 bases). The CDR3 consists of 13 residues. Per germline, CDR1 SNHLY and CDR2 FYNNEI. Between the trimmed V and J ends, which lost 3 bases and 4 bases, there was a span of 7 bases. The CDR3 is CASSEGRNQPQHF. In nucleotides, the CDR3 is TGTGCCAGCAGTGAGGGGCGGAATCAGCCCCAGCATTTT. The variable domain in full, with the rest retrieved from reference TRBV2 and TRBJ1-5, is EPEVTQTPSHQVTQMGQEVILRCVPISNHLYFYWYRQILGQKVEFLVSFYNNEISEKSEIFDDQFSVERPDGSNFTLKIRSTKLEDSAMYFCASSEGRNQPQHFGDGTRLSIL.

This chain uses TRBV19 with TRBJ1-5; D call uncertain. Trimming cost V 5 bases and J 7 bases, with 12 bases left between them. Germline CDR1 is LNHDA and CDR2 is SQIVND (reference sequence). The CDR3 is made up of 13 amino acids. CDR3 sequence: CASSWLPPQPQHF. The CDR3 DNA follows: TGTGCCAGTAGTTGGCTTCCGCCACAGCCCCAGCATTTT.

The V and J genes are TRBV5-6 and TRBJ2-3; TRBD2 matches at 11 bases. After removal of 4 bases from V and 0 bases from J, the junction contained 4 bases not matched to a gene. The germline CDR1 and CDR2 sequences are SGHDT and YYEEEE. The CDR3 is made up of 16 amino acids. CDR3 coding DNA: TGTGCCAGCAGCAAAGGGACTAGCGGAAGCACAGATACGCAGTATTTT. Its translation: CASSKGTSGSTDTQYF.

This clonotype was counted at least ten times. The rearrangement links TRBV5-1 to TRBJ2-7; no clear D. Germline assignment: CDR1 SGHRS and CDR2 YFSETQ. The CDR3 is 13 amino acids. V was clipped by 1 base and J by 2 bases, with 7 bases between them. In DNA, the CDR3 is TGCGCCAGCAGCTTGAGCTCAGCCTACGAGCAGTACTTC. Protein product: CASSLSSAYEQYF. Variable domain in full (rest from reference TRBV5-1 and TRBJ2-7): KAGVTQTPRYLIKTRGQQVTLSCSPISGHRSVSWYQQTPGQGLQFLFEYFSETQRNKGNFPGRFSGRQFSNSRSEMNVSTLELGDSALYLCASSLSSAYEQYFGPGTRLTVT.

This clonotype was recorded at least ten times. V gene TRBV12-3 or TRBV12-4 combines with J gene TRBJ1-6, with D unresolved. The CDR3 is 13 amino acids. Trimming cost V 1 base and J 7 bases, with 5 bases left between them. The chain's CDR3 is CASSLDSNSPLHF. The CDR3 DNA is TGTGCCAGCAGTTTAGACAGCAATTCACCCCTCCACTTT.